Presented here are 25 T cell receptor beta chains from one specimen sequenced in a study of shared clonotypes between healthy human individuals. TCRdb's table, derived via immunoSEQ multiplex PCR, lists solely in-frame clones and lacks some. The table lists about 490,000 clones, 76% of them singletons, with 10% to 15% in the top ten. The sequenced sample consisted of PBMCs. The receptors here all came from a woman in her thirties or forties in good health. Some clones in this sample may be carry-over from other donors' samples.

J is TRBJ2-1 and V is TRBV28; no firm D call. This CDR3 has 16 amino acids. V was clipped by 1 base and J by 4 bases, with 14 bases between them. The germline V gene has CDR1 MDHEN and CDR2 SYDVKM. Written as DNA, the CDR3 is TGTGCCAGCAGTTTATTCCCAATGACGGGTTACAATGAGCAGTTCTTC. Amino acids: CASSLFPMTGYNEQFF.

The count of this clone is one. The chain combines TRBV18 with TRBJ2-3; perhaps TRBD2 as D (6 bases). Germline V gene lookup returns CDR1 KGHSH and CDR2 LQKENI. The CDR3 is 12 amino acids. Between the trimmed V and J ends, which lost 3 bases and 5 bases, there was a span of 6 bases. CDR3 protein: CASSPEGDTQYF. In nucleotides, the CDR3 is TGTGCCAGCTCACCGGAGGGAGATACGCAGTATTTT.

The V and J genes are TRBV4-1 and TRBJ2-4; D assignment may be TRBD1 or TRBD2 (6 bases each). Germline assignment: CDR1 MGHRA and CDR2 YSYEKL. V was pared by 0 bases and J by 8 bases, with 17 bases between. The CDR3 totals 16 residues. The CDR3 DNA is TGCGCCAGCAGCCAAGACCGGGGGCGAGGGTTTGACATTCAGTACTTC. Residues: CASSQDRGRGFDIQYF.

The chain carries TRBV14 and TRBJ2-2; 8 bases are shared with TRBD2. With 0 bases clipped from V and 5 bases from J, the junction kept 11 bases outside the gene matches. Germline V gives CDR1 SGHDN, CDR2 FVKESK. CDR3 length: 18 amino acids. The DNA of the CDR3 is TGTGCCAGCAGCCAAGATCCAGGCCGGGAGGGCCAAACCGGGGAGCTGTTTTTT. Its translation: CASSQDPGREGQTGELFF.

The J gene is TRBJ2-5, the V gene TRBV27, with D possibly being TRBD2 (5 bases). Per germline, CDR1 MNHEY and CDR2 SMNVEV (reference sequence). V lost 5 bases and J 1 base, leaving 14 bases between the germline ends. CDR3 length: 15 amino acids. The CDR3 bases are TGTGCCAGCAGTCCTTCGGGGAAGGGCCAAGAGACCCAGTACTTC. This sequence encodes CASSPSGKGQETQYF.

With respect to this clone: One base away lies a much larger clone, so this may be a sequencing read error. Other DNA sequences in this specimen translate into the identical CDR3. The gene calls are TRBV30 and TRBJ1-1; a possible D gene is TRBD1 (5 bases). The germline V gene has CDR1 GTSNPN and CDR2 SVGIG (reference sequence). The CDR3 is 13 residues long. CDR3 residues: CAWSVKGNTEAFF. Here the CDR3 DNA reads TGTGCCTGGAGTGTGAAGGGGAACACTGAGGCTTTCTTT. Full variable domain (outside the CDR3, taken from reference TRBV30 and TRBJ1-1): SQTIHQWPATLVQPVGSPLSLECTVEGTSNPNLYWYRQAAGRGLQLLFYSVGIGQISSEVPQNLSASRPQDRQFILSSKKLLLSDSGFYLCAWSVKGNTEAFFGQGTRLTVV.

This clone was detected once. The CDR3 reads CASSERTGSYEQYF. DNA of the CDR3: TGTGCCAGCAGCGAAAGGACTGGTTCCTACGAGCAGTACTTC. The J gene is TRBJ2-7, the V gene TRBV7-2; tentative D call: TRBD2 (5 bases). Germline CDR1 and CDR2: SGHTA and FQGNSA. This CDR3 is built from 14 residues. Trimming shortened V by 5 bases and J by 1 base, and 12 bases separated the two germline ends.

The chain uses TRBV30 and TRBJ1-3; D unresolved. V lost 4 bases to trimming and J lost 2 bases, with 9 bases between them. Germline CDR1 reads GTSNPN; CDR2 reads SVGIG (reference sequence). The CDR3 length is 13 residues. CDR3 residues: CAWNLPPGNTIYF. The CDR3 DNA follows: TGTGCCTGGAACCTTCCTCCTGGAAACACCATATATTTT.

The chain has TRBV5-1 and TRBJ2-3; tentatively, D is TRBD2 (6 bases). Trimming pared 5 bases from V and 5 bases from J, leaving 18 bases between. The CDR3 is made up of 15 amino acids. Germline CDR1 reads SGHRS; CDR2 reads YFSETQ. In DNA, the CDR3 is TGCGCCAGCAGTCCGTGGGCGGGAAGAGGAGATACGCAGTATTTT. This gives the protein CASSPWAGRGDTQYF.

This clone was seen more than once but under ten times. The rearrangement uses TRBV6-5 and TRBJ2-2; D is ambiguous. This CDR3 is 14 amino acids long. The V gene lost 2 bases and the J gene lost 1 base, with 5 bases spanning the gap. The V gene's germline CDR1 is MNHEY and CDR2 SVGAGI. CDR3 coding DNA: TGTGCCAGCAGTTACGGGTTGAACACCGGGGAGCTGTTTTTT. This sequence encodes CASSYGLNTGELFF.

DNA for the CDR3: TGCGCCAGCAGCGCGACAGGGGCAACCGAGCAGTACTTC. Translation: CASSATGATEQYF. V is TRBV5-1 and J is TRBJ2-7; 8 nucleotides align to TRBD1. This CDR3 is 13 amino acids long. V trimming: 4 bases; J trimming: 6 bases; junction bases outside the gene matches: 6. Germline V gene data show CDR1 as SGHRS and CDR2 as YFSETQ.

The chain couples TRBV28 to TRBJ2-7, with D hard to call. CDR3 length equals 12 residues. Trimming cost V 4 bases and J 3 bases, with 7 bases left between them. Germline CDR1 MDHEN, CDR2 SYDVKM. CDR3 loop: CASSWALYEQYF. The DNA of the CDR3 is TGTGCCAGCAGTTGGGCTCTCTACGAGCAGTACTTC.

This clone has ten or more counts. The rearrangement uses TRBV7-9 and TRBJ2-5; unclear D gene. Between the trimmed V and J ends, which lost 0 bases and 2 bases, there was a span of 7 bases. The CDR3 length is 14 residues. The V gene's germline CDR1 is SEHNR and CDR2 FQNEAQ (reference sequence). CDR3 sequence (DNA): TGTGCCAGCAGCTTAGCGCCCGATCAAGAGACCCAGTACTTC. It encodes CASSLAPDQETQYF.

This CDR3 reads CASSDPGQGADQPQHF. The CDR3 DNA follows: TGTGCCAGCAGTGACCCGGGACAGGGGGCCGATCAGCCCCAGCATTTT. This chain joins TRBV2 and TRBJ1-5; TRBD1 matches 12 bases. The ends lost 3 bases at V and 5 bases at J; junction bases unmatched: 5. Looked up from germline, CDR1 is SNHLY and CDR2 is FYNNEI. CDR3 length: 16 residues.

This clone has a single count. The junction differs from germline at one of its ends, possibly a read error. The chain links TRBV28 to TRBJ2-7; D is possibly TRBD2 (5 bases). This CDR3 is built from 15 residues. Germline CDR1 and CDR2: MDHEN and SYDVKM. CDR3 region: CAGSSPSEGWSEQYF. CDR3 nucleotide sequence: TGTGCCGGCAGTTCCCCCAGTGAGGGTTGGAGCGAGCAGTACTTC.

Comments on this clone: A far larger clone differs by one base, so this is likely a read error. The CDR3 protein is CASIAVGGGYAF. DNA of the CDR3: TGTGCCAGCATAGCGGTAGGAGGTGGCTACGCCTTC. This chain joins TRBV2 and TRBJ1-2, with D hard to call. CDR1 SNHLY and CDR2 FYNNEI come from the germline V gene. This CDR3 is built from 12 residues.

This clone was observed once. The chain links TRBV9 to TRBJ2-1, with no clear D. This CDR3 has 15 residues. Germline assignment: CDR1 SGDLS and CDR2 YYNGEE. The V end was cut by 0 bases, the J end by 4 bases, with 11 bases between. The CDR3 protein is CASSVVSSSYNEQFF. Written as DNA, the CDR3 is TGTGCCAGCAGCGTAGTGAGTAGTTCATACAATGAGCAGTTCTTC. Complete variable domain (other parts from reference TRBV9 and TRBJ2-1): DSGVTQTPKHLITATGQRVTLRCSPRSGDLSVYWYQQSLDQGLQFLIQYYNGEERAKGNILERFSAQQFPDLHSELNLSSLELGDSALYFCASSVVSSSYNEQFFGPGTRLTVL.

The CDR3 here is CASSYGTRYGYTF. In DNA, the CDR3 is TGCGCCAGCAGCTACGGGACAAGATATGGCTACACCTTC. V gene TRBV5-1 combines with J gene TRBJ1-2, with a weak D call TRBD1 (6 bases). The CDR3 spans 13 residues. V shed 3 bases and J shed 5 bases, with 11 bases lying between them. Per germline, CDR1 SGHRS and CDR2 YFSETQ.

This clone came up a few times. The chain couples TRBV18 to TRBJ1-1; D may be TRBD1 (5 bases). V was trimmed by 2 bases and J by 0 bases, leaving 13 bases between them. Germline lookup yields CDR1 KGHSH and CDR2 LQKENI. The CDR3 runs 16 residues. The CDR3 loop is CASSPEQDPMNTEAFF. The CDR3 bases are TGTGCCAGCTCACCAGAACAGGACCCGATGAACACTGAAGCTTTCTTT.

The V gene is TRBV10-1, the J gene TRBJ1-5, with a weak D call TRBD1 (5 bases). CDR1 and CDR2 (germline): WNHNN, SYGVQD (reference sequence). The CDR3 sequence is 15 residues long. With 8 bases removed from V and 4 bases from J, the gap between germline ends came to 18 bases. Here the CDR3 DNA reads TGCGCCAGCGCAGAAGTCCGGACACCAAATCAGCCCCAGCATTTT. Its translation: CASAEVRTPNQPQHF.

V usage is TRBV11-2 and J usage is TRBJ2-2; possible D gene TRBD2, 7 bases. The CDR3 totals 14 residues. Looked up from germline, CDR1 is SGHAT and CDR2 is FQNNGV. V was shortened by 4 bases and J by 6 bases, with 12 bases between the two germline ends. The CDR3 reads CASSSQGGAGELFF. The CDR3 nucleotides are TGTGCCAGCAGCTCCCAAGGGGGGGCCGGGGAGCTGTTTTTT.

This chain links TRBV7-2 with TRBJ2-7; possible D gene TRBD2, 5 bases. Trimming removed 4 bases at V and 3 bases at J, with 13 bases between. The CDR3 is 14 residues long. Germline loops: CDR1 SGHTA, CDR2 FQGNSA. The CDR3 sequence: CASSSDSSLYEQYF. DNA for the CDR3: TGTGCCAGCAGCTCGGACTCCTCCCTCTACGAGCAGTACTTC.

The chain uses TRBV29-1 and TRBJ1-1, with 9 bases matching TRBD1. The V gene end was trimmed by 7 bases and the J gene end by 6 bases; junction bases not matched to a gene: 9. The CDR3 has 13 amino acids. CDR1 SQVTM and CDR2 ANQGSEA come from the germline V gene. The CDR3: CSGARTGDPEAFF. The CDR3 nucleotides read TGCAGCGGAGCCCGGACAGGGGATCCTGAAGCTTTCTTT. Full variable domain (remainder filled in from reference TRBV29-1 and TRBJ1-1): SAVISQKPSRDICQRGTSLTIQCQVDSQVTMMFWYRQQPGQSLTLIATANQGSEATYESGFVIDKFPISRPNLTFSTLTVSNMSPEDSSIYLCSGARTGDPEAFFGQGTRLTVV.

This clone was picked up many times. The rearrangement uses TRBV30 and TRBJ1-1; no clear D. Trimming left V 5 bases short and J 2 bases short, with 15 bases between. Germline values: CDR1 GTSNPN, CDR2 SVGIG (reference sequence). The CDR3 has 14 residues. CDR3 sequence (DNA): TGTGCCTGGGCGCCGGTTTTGGATAACACTGAAGCTTTCTTT. Translated: CAWAPVLDNTEAFF.

The V gene is TRBV5-4, the J gene TRBJ2-5; D is possibly TRBD2 (6 bases). Germline loops: CDR1 SGHNT, CDR2 YYREEE (reference sequence). The CDR3 has 14 amino acids. V lost 2 bases and J 2 bases, leaving 10 bases between the germline ends. The CDR3 DNA sequence: TGTGCCAGCAGCTTAGGCGGGGCACAAGAGACCCAGTACTTC. Protein: CASSLGGAQETQYF.